The T cell receptor beta chain described here comes from a study of T cells in Graves' hyperthyroidism and ophthalmopathy. Study outcomes and limitations: In blood, most of the thyroid clonotypes expanded above 0.001 were also present.

This clonotype was detected a few times. The antigen remains undetermined. Amplified TCR beta CDR3 regions came from RNA transcripts. With the HTBI primer set, the TCR CDR3 went through a first round of RT-PCR. TCRdb reprocessed the multiplex PCR reads via MiXCR and lists one record per CDR3 protein. In the table there are around 600,000 distinct CDR3 sequences, 45% of which are singletons. Orbital computed tomography, thyroid ultrasound, serum thyroxine and TRAb, and clinical symptoms together informed the diagnoses. The clonotype comes from an adult man with Graves' disease, either hyperthyroidism or ophthalmopathy (not recorded which). The sample consisted of peripheral blood or thyroid tissue (not recorded which).

This CDR3 is CASSAPGTGLETQYF. CDR3 nucleotide sequence: TGTGCCAGCAGCGCGCCCGGGACAGGGTTGGAGACCCAGTACTTC. The J gene is TRBJ2-5, the V gene TRBV7-9, with 9 bases aligning to TRBD1. CDR1 and CDR2 from the germline V gene are SEHNR and FQNEAQ (reference sequence). J lost 5 bases, V lost 5 bases, and 9 bases had no gene match. This CDR3 is built from 15 residues.